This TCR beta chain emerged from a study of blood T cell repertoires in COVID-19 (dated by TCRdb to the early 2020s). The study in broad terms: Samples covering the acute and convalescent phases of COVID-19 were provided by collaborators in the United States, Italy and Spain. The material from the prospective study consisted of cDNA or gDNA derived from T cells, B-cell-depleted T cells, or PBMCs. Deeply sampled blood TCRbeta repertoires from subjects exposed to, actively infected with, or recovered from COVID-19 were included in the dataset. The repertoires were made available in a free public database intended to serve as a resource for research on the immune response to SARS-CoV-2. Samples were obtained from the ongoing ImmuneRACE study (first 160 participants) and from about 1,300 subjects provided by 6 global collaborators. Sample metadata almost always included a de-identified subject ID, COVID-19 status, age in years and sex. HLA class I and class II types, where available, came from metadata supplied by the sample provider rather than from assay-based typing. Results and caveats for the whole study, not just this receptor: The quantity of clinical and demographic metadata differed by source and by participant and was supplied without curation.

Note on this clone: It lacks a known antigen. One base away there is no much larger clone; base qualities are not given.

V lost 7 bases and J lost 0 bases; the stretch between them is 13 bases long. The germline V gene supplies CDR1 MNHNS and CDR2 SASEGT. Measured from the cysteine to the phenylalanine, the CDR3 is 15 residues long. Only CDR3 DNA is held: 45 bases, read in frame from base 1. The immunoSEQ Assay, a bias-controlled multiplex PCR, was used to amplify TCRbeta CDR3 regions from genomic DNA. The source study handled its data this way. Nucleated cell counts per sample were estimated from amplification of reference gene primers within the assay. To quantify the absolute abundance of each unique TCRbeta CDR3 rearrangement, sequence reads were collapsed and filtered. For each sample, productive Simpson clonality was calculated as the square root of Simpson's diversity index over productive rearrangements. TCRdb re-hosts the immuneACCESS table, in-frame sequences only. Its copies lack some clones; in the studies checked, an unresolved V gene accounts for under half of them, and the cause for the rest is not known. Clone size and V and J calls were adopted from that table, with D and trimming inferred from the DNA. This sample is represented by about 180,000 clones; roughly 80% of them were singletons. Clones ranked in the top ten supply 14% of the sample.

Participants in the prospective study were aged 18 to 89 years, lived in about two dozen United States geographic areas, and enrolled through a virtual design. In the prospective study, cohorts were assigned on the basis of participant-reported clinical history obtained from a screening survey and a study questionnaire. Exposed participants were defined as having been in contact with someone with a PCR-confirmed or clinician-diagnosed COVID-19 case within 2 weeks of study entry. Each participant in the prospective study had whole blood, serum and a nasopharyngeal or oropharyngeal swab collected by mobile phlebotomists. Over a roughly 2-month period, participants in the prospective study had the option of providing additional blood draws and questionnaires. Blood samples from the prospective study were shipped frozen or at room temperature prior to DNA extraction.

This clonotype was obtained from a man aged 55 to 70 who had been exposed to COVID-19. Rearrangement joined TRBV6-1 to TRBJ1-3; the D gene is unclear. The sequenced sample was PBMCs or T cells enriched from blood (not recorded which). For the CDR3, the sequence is CASTPRGRSGNTIYF. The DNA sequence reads TGTGCCAGCACCCCTCGGGGTCGCTCTGGAAACACCATATATTTT.